This is a list of T cell receptor beta chains from one sample in a study of T-cell memory formation after mild COVID-19. TCRdb passed the 5' RACE reads through MiXCR, listing each CDR3 protein once. The table records about half a million distinct CDR3 sequences, 18% of them present only once. Sequencing was done on a sample of PBMCs or a T cell subset sorted from them (not recorded which). These receptors were collected from an adult woman who had mild COVID-19 (a few samples of this study predate the infection). Cell type and time point are not known. The CDR3 runs from the conserved cysteine through the conserved F or W. Fields, in order: CDR3 DNA, CDR3 protein, clone size, D gene, CDR3 length, J gene, V gene. A D gene is named only where the DNA matches it firmly. Some rows have no size entry. The others give once, few or many, or a class for an expanded clone.

CDR3nt: TGCAGCGTTACCTTCGACAGACCGGTTAACAATGAGCAGTTCTTC
CDR3aa: CSVTFDRPVNNEQFF
abundance: few
d_gene: -
len: 15
j_gene: TRBJ2-1
v_gene: TRBV29-1

CDR3nt: TGTGCCAGCTCAAGGACCATCTCCTACAATGAGCAGTTCTTC
CDR3aa: CASSRTISYNEQFF
abundance: -
d_gene: -
len: 14
j_gene: TRBJ2-1
v_gene: TRBV9

CDR3nt: TGTGCCAGTAGTATTGGGGAGTCGGACTACAATGAGCAGTTCTTC
CDR3aa: CASSIGESDYNEQFF
abundance: -
d_gene: -
len: 15
j_gene: TRBJ2-1
v_gene: TRBV19

CDR3nt: TGTGCCAGCAGCGTAGAGCCTAGCGGTGATGGGACCCAGTACTTC
CDR3aa: CASSVEPSGDGTQYF
abundance: -
d_gene: TRBD2
len: 15
j_gene: TRBJ2-5
v_gene: TRBV9

CDR3nt: TGTGCCAGCAGTTATCCACCATCCTACGAGCAGTACTTC
CDR3aa: CASSYPPSYEQYF
abundance: many
d_gene: -
len: 13
j_gene: TRBJ2-7
v_gene: TRBV6-5

CDR3nt: TGTGCCACCCAAGCGGGGGTAGCCGGGGAGCTGTTTTTT
CDR3aa: CATQAGVAGELFF
abundance: -
d_gene: TRBD2
len: 13
j_gene: TRBJ2-2
v_gene: TRBV6-5

CDR3nt: TGCAGCGTTGCGACAGGTGCCAACATCCCCGGGGAGCTGTTTTTT
CDR3aa: CSVATGANIPGELFF
abundance: -
d_gene: -
len: 15
j_gene: TRBJ2-2
v_gene: TRBV29-1

CDR3nt: TGTGCCAGCAGCCAAGCGATAGGGCAGGCCTACGAGCAGTACTTC
CDR3aa: CASSQAIGQAYEQYF
abundance: many
d_gene: -
len: 15
j_gene: TRBJ2-7
v_gene: TRBV4-2

CDR3nt: TGTGCCAGCAGTGACCCCGGGACAAATAGCACAGATACGCAGTATTTT
CDR3aa: CASSDPGTNSTDTQYF
abundance: few
d_gene: -
len: 16
j_gene: TRBJ2-3
v_gene: TRBV25-1

CDR3nt: TGTGCCAGCTCGGGGCTCAATGAGCAGTTCTTC
CDR3aa: CASSGLNEQFF
abundance: many
d_gene: -
len: 11
j_gene: TRBJ2-1
v_gene: TRBV2

CDR3nt: TGTGCCAGCAGTGAGGAAGCCAACTATGGCTACACCTTC
CDR3aa: CASSEEANYGYTF
abundance: -
d_gene: -
len: 13
j_gene: TRBJ1-2
v_gene: TRBV2

CDR3nt: TGTGCCATCAGTGAAGCAACAGGGGAGGTTGAAGCTTTCTTT
CDR3aa: CAISEATGEVEAFF
abundance: -
d_gene: TRBD1
len: 14
j_gene: TRBJ1-1
v_gene: TRBV10-3

CDR3nt: TGTGCCAGCATCGGAACGGGAGGTATAGGCTACGAGCAGTACTTC
CDR3aa: CASIGTGGIGYEQYF
abundance: once
d_gene: TRBD2
len: 15
j_gene: TRBJ2-7
v_gene: TRBV6-2/TRBV6-3

CDR3nt: TGTGCCACCAGTACGAGTTCGCGGGAGACCCAGTACTTC
CDR3aa: CATSTSSRETQYF
abundance: -
d_gene: -
len: 13
j_gene: TRBJ2-5
v_gene: TRBV24-1

CDR3nt: TGTGCCAGCAGTTACTCGTACAGGTTCGCAACTAATGAAAAACTGTTTTTT
CDR3aa: CASSYSYRFATNEKLFF
abundance: few
d_gene: -
len: 17
j_gene: TRBJ1-4
v_gene: TRBV6-5

CDR3nt: TGTGCCAGCAGCTCCCGACGCGGGGAAAACTACGAGCAGTACTTC
CDR3aa: CASSSRRGENYEQYF
abundance: -
d_gene: -
len: 15
j_gene: TRBJ2-7
v_gene: TRBV7-9

CDR3nt: TGTGCCAGCAGTCCCCTAGCGGGGGGGCTGGATGAGCAGTTCTTC
CDR3aa: CASSPLAGGLDEQFF
abundance: -
d_gene: TRBD2
len: 15
j_gene: TRBJ2-1
v_gene: TRBV7-6

CDR3nt: TGCGCCAGCAGCCAAGGGGAGGAGGCGAAAACTGAAGCTTTCTTT
CDR3aa: CASSQGEEAKTEAFF
abundance: -
d_gene: -
len: 15
j_gene: TRBJ1-1
v_gene: TRBV4-1

CDR3nt: TGCAGTGTTCTCCAGGGGGCTCCCTCCTACAATGAGCAGTTCTTC
CDR3aa: CSVLQGAPSYNEQFF
abundance: -
d_gene: TRBD1
len: 15
j_gene: TRBJ2-1
v_gene: TRBV20-1

CDR3nt: TGCGCCAGCAGCCCGGAGGGGGGATACACAGATACGCAGTATTTT
CDR3aa: CASSPEGGYTDTQYF
abundance: few
d_gene: -
len: 15
j_gene: TRBJ2-3
v_gene: TRBV5-1

CDR3nt: TGTGCCAGCAGCCAGGGTGGGAACCAAGAGACCCAGTACTTC
CDR3aa: CASSQGGNQETQYF
abundance: few
d_gene: -
len: 14
j_gene: TRBJ2-5
v_gene: TRBV7-2

CDR3nt: TGCAGTGCTAGGGAGCCCCGGGGGTACGAGCAGTACTTC
CDR3aa: CSAREPRGYEQYF
abundance: -
d_gene: -
len: 13
j_gene: TRBJ2-7
v_gene: TRBV20-1

CDR3nt: TGTGCCAGCAGTTTGGGATTAAACCACGAGCAGTACTTC
CDR3aa: CASSLGLNHEQYF
abundance: -
d_gene: -
len: 13
j_gene: TRBJ2-7
v_gene: TRBV12-3/TRBV12-4

CDR3nt: TGTGCCACCCGACCAGAGGGGGCAAGGTCCAAAAACATTCAGTACTTC
CDR3aa: CATRPEGARSKNIQYF
abundance: -
d_gene: TRBD1
len: 16
j_gene: TRBJ2-4
v_gene: TRBV15

CDR3nt: TGCAGTGCTAGAGGTAGGGTCGTGGCGGGGGCGAACTACAATGAGCAGTTCTTC
CDR3aa: CSARGRVVAGANYNEQFF
abundance: -
d_gene: -
len: 18
j_gene: TRBJ2-1
v_gene: TRBV20-1

CDR3nt: TGTGCCAGCAGCCGGGACTCCAACACAGATACGCAGTATTTT
CDR3aa: CASSRDSNTDTQYF
abundance: few
d_gene: -
len: 14
j_gene: TRBJ2-3
v_gene: TRBV7-2